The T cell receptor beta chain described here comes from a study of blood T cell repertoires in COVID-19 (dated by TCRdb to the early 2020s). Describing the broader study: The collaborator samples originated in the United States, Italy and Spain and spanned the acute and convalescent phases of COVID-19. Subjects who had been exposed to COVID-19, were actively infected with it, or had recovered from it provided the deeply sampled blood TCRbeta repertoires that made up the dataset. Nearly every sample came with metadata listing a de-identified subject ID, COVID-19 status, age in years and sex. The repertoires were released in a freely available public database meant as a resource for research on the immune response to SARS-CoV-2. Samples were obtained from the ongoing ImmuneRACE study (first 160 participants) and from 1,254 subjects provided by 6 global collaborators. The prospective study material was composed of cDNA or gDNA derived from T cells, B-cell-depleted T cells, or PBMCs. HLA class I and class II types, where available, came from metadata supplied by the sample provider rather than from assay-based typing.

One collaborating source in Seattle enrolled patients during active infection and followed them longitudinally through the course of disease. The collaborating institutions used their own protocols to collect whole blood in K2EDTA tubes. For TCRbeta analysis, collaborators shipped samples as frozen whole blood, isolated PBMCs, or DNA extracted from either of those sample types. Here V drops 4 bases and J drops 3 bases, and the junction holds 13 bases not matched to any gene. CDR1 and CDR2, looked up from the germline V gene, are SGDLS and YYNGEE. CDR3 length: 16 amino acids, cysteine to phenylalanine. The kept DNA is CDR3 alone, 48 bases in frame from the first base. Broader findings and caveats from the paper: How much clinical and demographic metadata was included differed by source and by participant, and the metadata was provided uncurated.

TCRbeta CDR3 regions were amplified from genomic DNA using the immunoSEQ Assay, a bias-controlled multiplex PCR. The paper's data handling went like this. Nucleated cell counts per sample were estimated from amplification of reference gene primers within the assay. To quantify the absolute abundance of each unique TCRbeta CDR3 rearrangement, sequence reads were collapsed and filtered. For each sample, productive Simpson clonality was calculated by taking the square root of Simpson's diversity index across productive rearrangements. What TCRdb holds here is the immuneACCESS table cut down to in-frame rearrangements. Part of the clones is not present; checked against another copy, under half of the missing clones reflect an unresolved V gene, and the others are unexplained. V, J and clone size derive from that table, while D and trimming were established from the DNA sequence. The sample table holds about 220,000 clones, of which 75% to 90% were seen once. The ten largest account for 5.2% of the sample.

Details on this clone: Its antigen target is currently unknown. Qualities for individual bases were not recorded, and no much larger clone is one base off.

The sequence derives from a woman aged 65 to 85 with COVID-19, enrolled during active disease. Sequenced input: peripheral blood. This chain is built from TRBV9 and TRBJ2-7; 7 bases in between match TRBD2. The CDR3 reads CASSPRESSGGYEQYF. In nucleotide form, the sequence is TGTGCCAGCAGCCCTAGGGAGTCTAGCGGAGGCTACGAGCAGTACTTC.